The sequence of this TCR beta chain was determined in a study of CD8 T cells in ankylosing spondylitis. Overall study findings and caveats: Apparently characteristic of ankylosing spondylitis blood was a TCR beta motif (roughly eight highly homologous variants). The authors found the disease-linked clones to be CD8+ and relatively rare in peripheral blood. Matched synovial fluid from ankylosing spondylitis patients was reported to be enriched for disease-linked clones.

Only a few counts were recorded for this clonotype. Its antigen is not identified. Each TCR beta library was made by quantitative 5'-RACE that incorporated molecular barcodes. MiXCR was run by TCRdb on the 5' RACE reads, yielding one entry per CDR3 protein. The sample has approximately 550,000 distinct CDR3 sequences; more than 9.5% are singletons. Trimming took off 1 base at V and 1 base at J, with 7 bases between the two ends. The CDR3 has 14 amino acids. In germline, CDR1 is LNHNV, CDR2 YYDKDF (reference sequence). The sequence derives from a male donor with ankylosing spondylitis. Material for sequencing was blood, either unsorted or a sorted T cell fraction (not recorded which). V is TRBV15 and J is TRBJ2-5; D remains ambiguous. The CDR3 spells CATSRGISQETQYF. In DNA, the CDR3 is TGTGCCACCAGCAGAGGGATTAGCCAAGAGACCCAGTACTTC.